The 12 T cell receptor beta chains below were found in one sample sequenced in a study of Ad26.COV2.S vaccination and SARS-CoV-2 variants. Libraries were prepared by immunoSEQ multiplex PCR; TCRdb keeps only in-frame clonotypes and omits some of them. The profile shows 350,000 to 450,000 clones, about 83% of them singletons. Treatment reported: roughly 18 received Ad26.COV2.S at low or high dose, single or two shots; several received placebo; per-sample allocation not given. The samples date from day 63 after the first vaccine or placebo injection. Sequenced material: peripheral blood, taken in a trial of Ad26.COV2.S vaccine versus placebo. These receptors originate from a person aged 18-60 years who received the Ad26.COV2.S COVID-19 vaccine or a placebo.

The chain couples TRBV7-9 to TRBJ2-3, with a possible D match to TRBD2 (7 bases). Germline loops: CDR1 SEHNR, CDR2 FQNEAQ (reference sequence). Trimming cost V 0 bases and J 8 bases, with 9 bases left between them. This CDR3 has 13 amino acids. This CDR3 reads CASSLAGGLTQYF. As DNA, the CDR3 is TGTGCCAGCAGCTTAGCGGGGGGGCTTACGCAGTATTTT.

This chain joins TRBV20-1 and TRBJ2-3, with D possibly TRBD1 on 6 matching bases. The V gene's germline CDR1 is DFQATT and CDR2 SNEGSKA (reference sequence). Trimming removed 3 bases from V and 5 bases from J, with 15 bases in between. The CDR3 extends over 14 amino acids. CDR3 protein: CSASLRQGQDTQYF. The CDR3 DNA sequence: TGCAGTGCTAGTCTCCGGCAGGGACAAGATACGCAGTATTTT.

The CDR3 protein is CSVGWGPNTEAFF. The CDR3 bases are TGCAGCGTTGGATGGGGGCCAAACACTGAAGCTTTCTTT. This chain links TRBV29-1 with TRBJ1-1, with D possibly being TRBD1 (6 bases). CDR1 and CDR2 (germline): SQVTM, ANQGSEA. The germline V and J ends were trimmed by 4 bases and 2 bases, with 11 bases remaining between them. The CDR3 runs to 13 residues.

The chain has TRBV11-2 and TRBJ2-1; no definite D call. Trimming took 0 bases from V and 7 from J, leaving 4 bases between them. The CDR3 is 12 amino acids. CDR1 and CDR2 from the germline V gene are SGHAT and FQNNGV. CDR3 coding DNA: TGTGCCAGCAGCTTAGATCGTAATGAGCAGTTCTTC. This gives the protein CASSLDRNEQFF.

CDR3 DNA sequence: TGTGCCAGCAGCTTAGGGGGACACCGGAACACTGAAGCTTTCTTT. It translates to CASSLGGHRNTEAFF. The V gene is TRBV13, the J gene TRBJ1-1; TRBD1 might be the D (6 bases). Germline V gene sequence: CDR1 PRHDT, CDR2 FYEKMQ (reference sequence). CDR3 size: 15 residues. V was trimmed by 0 bases and J by 1 base, leaving 9 bases between them.

The chain recombines TRBV18 with TRBJ2-3; D is unclear. The CDR3 covers 14 residues. V lost 5 bases and J 4 bases, leaving 13 bases between the germline ends. The germline V gene has CDR1 KGHSH and CDR2 LQKENI. Here the CDR3 reads CASSSSTVSDTQYF. For the CDR3, the DNA is TGTGCCAGCTCATCCTCGACGGTGTCAGATACGCAGTATTTT. The full variable domain, its missing parts supplied by reference TRBV18 and TRBJ2-3, is NAGVMQNPRHLVRRRGQEARLRCSPMKGHSHVYWYRQLPEEGLKFMVYLQKENIIDESGMPKERFSAEFPKEGPSILRIQQVVRGDSAAYFCASSSSTVSDTQYFGPGTRLTVL.

The chain recombines TRBV11-3 with TRBJ1-3; D gene uncertain. The V end was cut by 5 bases, the J end by 0 bases, with 11 bases between. Germline V lookup: CDR1 SGHNT, CDR2 YENEEA. The CDR3 spans 15 residues. The CDR3 DNA sequence: TGTGCCAGCAGCCCTCACTTCAGCTCTGGAAACACCATATATTTT. It encodes CASSPHFSSGNTIYF. The complete variable domain, with remaining parts taken from reference TRBV11-3 and TRBJ1-3, reads EAGVVQSPRYKIIEKKQPVAFWCNPISGHNTLYWYLQNLGQGPELLIRYENEEAVDDSQLPKDRFSAERLKGVDSTLKIQPAELGDSAVYLCASSPHFSSGNTIYFGEGSWLTVV.

This chain links TRBV2 with TRBJ1-1; tentatively, D is TRBD1 (6 bases). The CDR3 contains 15 residues. Germline V gene lookup returns CDR1 SNHLY and CDR2 FYNNEI. V was trimmed by 8 bases and J by 5 bases, leaving 21 bases between them. CDR3 sequence: CASPSGGLERTEAFF. The CDR3, as DNA: TGTGCCAGCCCATCTGGGGGGCTGGAAAGGACTGAAGCTTTCTTT. Filled out from reference TRBV2 and TRBJ1-1, the complete variable domain reads EPEVTQTPSHQVTQMGQEVILRCVPISNHLYFYWYRQILGQKVEFLVSFYNNEISEKSEIFDDQFSVERPDGSNFTLKIRSTKLEDSAMYFCASPSGGLERTEAFFGQGTRLTVV.

A few counts support this clone. This chain joins TRBV11-3 and TRBJ2-7; 9 bases fit TRBD1. Germline CDR1 reads SGHNT; CDR2 reads YENEEA. This CDR3 region has 17 residues. J gave up 2 bases and V 5 bases, and 13 bases lay outside the gene matches. CDR3 in DNA: TGTGCCAGCAGCCCCCGGACAGGGGTTGGTGCCCCCTACGAGCAGTACTTC. Protein: CASSPRTGVGAPYEQYF. Variable domain in full (rest from reference TRBV11-3 and TRBJ2-7): EAGVVQSPRYKIIEKKQPVAFWCNPISGHNTLYWYLQNLGQGPELLIRYENEEAVDDSQLPKDRFSAERLKGVDSTLKIQPAELGDSAVYLCASSPRTGVGAPYEQYFGPGTRLTVT.

The rearrangement uses TRBV7-3 and TRBJ2-3; TRBD2 agrees at 11 bases. The CDR3 is 15 residues long. Trimming removed 5 bases from V and 3 bases from J; junction bases left unmatched: 4. Germline V gene lookup returns CDR1 SGHTA and CDR2 FQGTGA. This CDR3 reads CASSPGTSGTDTQYF. The CDR3 coding sequence is TGTGCCAGCAGCCCCGGGACTAGCGGTACAGATACGCAGTATTTT.

CDR3 nucleotides: TGTGCCAGCACCCGGGATTTCAGTCAGCCCCAGCATTTT. Protein: CASTRDFSQPQHF. V is TRBV6-5 and J is TRBJ1-5; D call uncertain. The CDR3 is 13 residues long. Per the germline V gene, CDR1 is MNHEY and CDR2 is SVGAGI. V lost 7 bases and J lost 6, with 13 bases in between.

V gene TRBV4-3 combines with J gene TRBJ2-1; no clear D. Deletions cut 6 bases from V and 2 bases from J, with 23 bases between. Germline CDR1 is LGHNA and CDR2 is YSLEER. The CDR3 extends over 18 amino acids. The CDR3 region is CASSLPPGRDRAYNEQFF. As DNA, the CDR3 is TGCGCCAGCAGTTTACCTCCCGGGCGTGACCGCGCCTACAATGAGCAGTTCTTC.